The rows below give T cell receptor beta chains drawn from one sample of a study of cytomegalovirus exposure and HLA in healthy donors. Sequencing was performed with immunoSEQ multiplex PCR; in TCRdb, only in-frame clones are kept and a portion is missing. This sample has fewer than 250,000 clones; about 75% occur once, and the top ten carry approximately 1.7%. Sequencing was performed on PBMCs. The receptors stem from a woman aged 30 to 39 in good health and CMV-seronegative. Both conserved end residues are part of each CDR3.

v_gene	len	CDR3aa
TRBV5-4	12	CASSSVVNEQYF
TRBV13	16	CASSLGTGGLGNEQYF
TRBV19	16	CASILPPSGRHNEQFF
TRBV29-1	17	CSAYQSIRGVSTDTQYF
TRBV2	13	CASQQDEGTEAFF
TRBV30	14	CACTPIRVNGELFF
TRBV6-5	14	CASSRASGGDEQFF
TRBV14	15	CASSQDITGTDTQYF
TRBV2	15	CASSEGGTGQETQYF
TRBV7-2	13	CASSITVNTEAFF
TRBV27	15	CASSLRGGQTDTQYF
TRBV2	15	CASSEALTANSPLHF
TRBV7-9	15	CASSRDRGGGQPQHF
TRBV7-2	15	CASSFVTSGSYEQYF
TRBV4-1	16	CASSQALAGEFNEQFF
TRBV19	14	CASSMEMNQETQYF
TRBV5-1	14	CASSLEGTGVGYTF
TRBV6-6	14	CASSYLGAFTEAFF
TRBV15	12	CATSRLGETQYF
TRBV5-5	14	CASRKQGMNTEAFF
TRBV5-6	13	CASSLTANYGYTF
TRBV27	12	CASSHPLQALHF
TRBV7-9	16	CSSSSTRRPYNYGYTF
TRBV6-1	16	CASSAIPGQGGETQYF
TRBV11-3	15	CASSLGAGRYDEQYF
TRBV6-5	14	CASSYGWGGLEAFF